This TCR beta chain originates from a study of cytotoxic CD8 clonotypes in ibrutinib-treated CLL. The overall study: Overall, around 25 responses were partial and 2 complete; following median about 68 months, about 15 patients stayed remitted and some 12 progressed. There were, on average, around 250,000 productive templates and tens of thousands of productive rearrangements per sample.

This table comes from immunoSEQ multiplex PCR, and its TCRdb copy is limited to in-frame clones, with some not included. The table includes more than 75,000 clones, roughly three quarters detected once. Study outcomes and limitations: T-cell clonality at baseline went above that of age-matched healthy donors and rose and fell with circulating CD8+ T-cell counts. A difference in sampling times existed between sustained-remission and progressing patients.

This clone showed up just a few times. Its target is unknown. The clonotype was recovered from a human donor with chronic lymphocytic leukemia. The specimen comprised PBMCs, sampled after 24 months of ibrutinib treatment.

CDR3 sequence: CASSIRDADTQYF. The CDR3 DNA reads as TGTGCCAGTAGTATTAGAGATGCAGATACGCAGTATTTT. The chain recombines TRBV19 with TRBJ2-3, with unresolved D. The germline V and J ends were trimmed by 3 bases and 4 bases, with 8 bases remaining between them. The length of the CDR3 is 13 residues. Germline CDR1 and CDR2: LNHDA and SQIVND (reference sequence).